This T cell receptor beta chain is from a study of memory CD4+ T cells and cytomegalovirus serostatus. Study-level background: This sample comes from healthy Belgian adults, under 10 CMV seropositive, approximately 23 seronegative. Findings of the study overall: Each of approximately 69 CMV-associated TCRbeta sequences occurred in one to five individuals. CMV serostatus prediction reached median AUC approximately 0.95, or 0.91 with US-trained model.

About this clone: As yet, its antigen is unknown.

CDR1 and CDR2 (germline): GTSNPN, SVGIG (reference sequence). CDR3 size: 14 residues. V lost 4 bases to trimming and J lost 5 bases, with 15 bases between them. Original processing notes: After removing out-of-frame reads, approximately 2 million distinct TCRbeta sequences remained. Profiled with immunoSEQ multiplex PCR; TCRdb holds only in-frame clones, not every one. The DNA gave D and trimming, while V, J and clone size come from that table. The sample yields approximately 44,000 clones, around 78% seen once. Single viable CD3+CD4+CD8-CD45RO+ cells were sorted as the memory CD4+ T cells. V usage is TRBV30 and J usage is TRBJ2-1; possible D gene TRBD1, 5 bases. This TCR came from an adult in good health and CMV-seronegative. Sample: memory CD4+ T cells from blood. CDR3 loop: CAWTTRGINNEQFF. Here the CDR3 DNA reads TGTGCCTGGACCACAAGGGGTATAAACAATGAGCAGTTCTTC.